This T cell receptor (beta chain) was found in a study of blood T cell repertoires in COVID-19. V lost 1 base, J lost 0 bases, and 6 bases lay in between. Germline assignment: CDR1 LGHNA and CDR2 YNFKEQ. The CDR3 totals 14 residues. This clone was seen once. TCRdb's copy holds only in-frame clones and misses some; the assay was immunoSEQ multiplex PCR. The profile shows some 390,000 clones, approximately 90% of them singletons. The sequence was obtained from a woman aged 40-49 years with COVID-19, enrolled during active disease. The chain carries TRBV4-2 and TRBJ1-1, with D unresolved. Sequenced: peripheral blood. The CDR3 DNA follows: TGTGCCAGCAGCCAAGGGTCAGTGAACACTGAAGCTTTCTTT. Protein product: CASSQGSVNTEAFF.